A selection of T cell receptor beta chains follows, all from one sample in a study of T cell clonotyping in hematopoietic cell transplantation. TCRdb keeps only in-frame clones here, not all; method: immunoSEQ multiplex PCR. The table shows tens of thousands of clones, with less than 85% occurring only once. The source was peripheral blood mononuclear cells, collected before stem cell transplant. The receptors were sampled from a man aged 55 to 69 with acute myeloid leukemia. Some clones in this sample may be carry-over from other donors' samples. Both conserved end residues are part of each CDR3. A D gene is named only where the DNA matches it firmly. Clone size is stated in some rows and not others, as once, few, many or a class when expanded.

cdr3_nt cdr3_aa j_call clone_size d_call v_call
TGTGCCAGTAGTCGGCGGAGGGGAGAGACCCAGTACTTC CASSRRRGETQYF TRBJ2-5 once NA TRBV19
TGTGCCAGCAGCTTGGGGAGGAATCAGCCCCAGCATTTT CASSLGRNQPQHF TRBJ1-5 NA NA TRBV5-6
TGTGCCAGCAGCTCACGGGGAGTGTATGAGCAGTTCTTC CASSSRGVYEQFF TRBJ2-1 NA NA TRBV4-2
TGTGCCAGCAATGTACTAGGGGAGGAGACCCAGTACTTC CASNVLGEETQYF TRBJ2-5 NA NA TRBV2
TGTGCCAGCAGCAAAACAGGGGACCGCTACGAGCAGTACTTC CASSKTGDRYEQYF TRBJ2-7 NA TRBD1 TRBV5-6
TGTGCCTGGAGGGGGGCGCAGTACACCGGGGAGCTGTTTTTT CAWRGAQYTGELFF TRBJ2-2 NA NA TRBV30
TGCGCCAGCAGCCGAGGCAACACAGGTCGTAACGAGCAGTACTTC CASSRGNTGRNEQYF TRBJ2-7 NA NA TRBV4-3
TGTGCCAGCAGCCCACGGGGGGCCGAAAAACTGTTTTTT CASSPRGAEKLFF TRBJ1-4 once NA TRBV5-4
TGTGCCAGCAGTTATCCGAGTAACTATGGCTACACCTTC CASSYPSNYGYTF TRBJ1-2 once NA TRBV6-6
TGTGCCAGCAGGGCCGACAGGGGGGAAAATTCACCCCTCCACTTT CASRADRGENSPLHF TRBJ1-6 NA TRBD1 TRBV9
TGCGCCAGCAGCTCGGGACAGGCGAACACTGAAGCTTTCTTT CASSSGQANTEAFF TRBJ1-1 NA TRBD1 TRBV5-1
TGTGCCACCAGCATTGACAGGGTTACAGATACGCAGTATTTT CATSIDRVTDTQYF TRBJ2-3 NA TRBD1 TRBV15
TGCGCCAGCAGCTTAGACACGAACACCGGGGAGCTGTTTTTT CASSLDTNTGELFF TRBJ2-2 NA NA TRBV5-1
TGTGCCAGCAGCGTAGATCAGGGGGGACGACAAGAGACCCAGTACTTC CASSVDQGGRQETQYF TRBJ2-5 NA NA TRBV9
TGTGCCAGCAGTGAGGACGGAGACTCCTACGAGCAGTACTTC CASSEDGDSYEQYF TRBJ2-7 NA NA TRBV6-6
TGTGCCAGCAGCTGGACAGGGGTTGAGGAGCAGTACTTC CASSWTGVEEQYF TRBJ2-7 once TRBD1 TRBV5-6
TGCGCCAGCAGCTTTAAGACAGGGCTTGCTGAGCAGTTCTTC CASSFKTGLAEQFF TRBJ2-1 NA TRBD1 TRBV5-1
TGTGCCAGCAGCTTGTCCCAGACCAATAATTCACCCCTCCACTTT CASSLSQTNNSPLHF TRBJ1-6 once NA TRBV7-2
TGTGCCAGCAGCTTAGAGCCACCTTCTGCTGAGCAGTACTTC CASSLEPPSAEQYF TRBJ2-7 NA NA TRBV7-2
TGCGCCAGCAGCTTGGCGGGGGGCGCGGACTACGAGCAGTACTTC CASSLAGGADYEQYF TRBJ2-7 once NA TRBV5-1
TGTGCCAGCAGCGTAGCGGATGAGCAGTTCTTC CASSVADEQFF TRBJ2-1 NA NA TRBV9
TGTGCCAGCCTGGACAGGGGAACCCCCGGGGAGCTGTTTTTT CASLDRGTPGELFF TRBJ2-2 NA TRBD1 TRBV28
TGTGCCAGCAGCTACCGGGACACCCGCACAGATACGCAGTATTTT CASSYRDTRTDTQYF TRBJ2-3 NA NA TRBV7-9
TGTGCCACTCAGGGACAGGGGTTCACTGAAGCTTTCTTT CATQGQGFTEAFF TRBJ1-1 NA TRBD1 TRBV19
TGTGCCTGGAGTGCCCTGACAACCAATCAGCCCCAGCATTTT CAWSALTTNQPQHF TRBJ1-5 few NA TRBV30
TGTGCCAGCAGCCGCTGGGGGACGAACACCGGGGAGCTGTTTTTT CASSRWGTNTGELFF TRBJ2-2 NA NA TRBV7-9
TGTGCCAGCAGCCCAGAGGGCCTGCATCAGCCCCAGCATTTT CASSPEGLHQPQHF TRBJ1-5 NA NA TRBV14
TGTGCCAGCAGCCCCGGGACTAGCGGGGTCTACGAGCAGTACTTC CASSPGTSGVYEQYF TRBJ2-7 NA TRBD2 TRBV9
TGTGCCAGTAGTATAGCGGGGGCCCTCACAGATACGCAGTATTTT CASSIAGALTDTQYF TRBJ2-3 NA NA TRBV19
TGTGCCAGCAGCTTAAAACCTCGAGAAAAACTGTTTTTT CASSLKPREKLFF TRBJ1-4 NA NA TRBV7-2
TGCGCCAGCAGCTTGGAGGTTCTCTCTGGAAACACCATATATTTT CASSLEVLSGNTIYF TRBJ1-3 NA NA TRBV5-1
TGTGCCAGCTCGGGGCTCGGGGGCTACACCTTC CASSGLGGYTF TRBJ1-2 NA NA TRBV10-3
TGTGCCAGCAGTATAATAGCGGGGGGGCCCTACGAGCAGTACTTC CASSIIAGGPYEQYF TRBJ2-7 NA TRBD2 TRBV28
TGTGCCAGTAGGCTCGGACAGGGGAACTATGGCTACACCTTC CASRLGQGNYGYTF TRBJ1-2 NA TRBD1 TRBV19
TGTGCCAGCAGCGCCCGACCACTAGGAGGAGCAGAGACCCAGTACTTC CASSARPLGGAETQYF TRBJ2-5 NA NA TRBV9
TGTGCCAGCAGTCTCTCTATAGCGGGGGCCCGCTACTTC CASSLSIAGARYF TRBJ2-7 NA TRBD2 TRBV6-5
TGTGCCAGTGCCGGGCATATGAAGGAGACCCAGTACTTC CASAGHMKETQYF TRBJ2-5 NA NA TRBV2
TGTGCCAGCTGGTCCAGGGACCATAATTCACCCCTCCACTTT CASWSRDHNSPLHF TRBJ1-6 once NA TRBV5-4
TGTGCCAGTAGTCCCGGACTTGAGAGCTCCTATAATTCACCCCTCCACTTT CASSPGLESSYNSPLHF TRBJ1-6 NA NA TRBV19
TGCGCCAGCAGCCAAGCAAACGGGGTGATCGATGAGCAGTTCTTC CASSQANGVIDEQFF TRBJ2-1 NA NA TRBV4-3